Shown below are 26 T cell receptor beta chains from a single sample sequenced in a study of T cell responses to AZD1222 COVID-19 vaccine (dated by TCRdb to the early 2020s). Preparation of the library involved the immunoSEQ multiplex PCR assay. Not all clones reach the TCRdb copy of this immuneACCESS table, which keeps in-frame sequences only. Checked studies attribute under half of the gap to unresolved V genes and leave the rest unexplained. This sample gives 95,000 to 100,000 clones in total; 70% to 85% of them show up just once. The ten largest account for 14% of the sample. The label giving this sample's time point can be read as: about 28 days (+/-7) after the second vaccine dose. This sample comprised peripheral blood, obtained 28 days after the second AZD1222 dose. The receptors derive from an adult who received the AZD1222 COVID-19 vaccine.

The CDR3 nucleotides read TGTGCCGCCCTCCGGACAGGGGGAGTAGCCGGGGAGCTGTTTTTT. Protein: CAALRTGGVAGELFF. V usage is TRBV19 and J usage is TRBJ2-2; TRBD1 matches 10 bases. The CDR3 contains 15 residues. Germline V gene sequence: CDR1 LNHDA, CDR2 SQIVND (reference sequence). Losses at the gene ends were 11 bases for V and 6 bases for J; bases not matched to a gene: 12.

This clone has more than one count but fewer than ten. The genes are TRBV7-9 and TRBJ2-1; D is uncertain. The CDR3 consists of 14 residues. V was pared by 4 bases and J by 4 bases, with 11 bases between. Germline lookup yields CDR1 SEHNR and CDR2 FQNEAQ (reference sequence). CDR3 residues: CASSYLGQYNEQFF. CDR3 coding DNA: TGTGCCAGCAGCTACCTCGGCCAGTACAATGAGCAGTTCTTC.

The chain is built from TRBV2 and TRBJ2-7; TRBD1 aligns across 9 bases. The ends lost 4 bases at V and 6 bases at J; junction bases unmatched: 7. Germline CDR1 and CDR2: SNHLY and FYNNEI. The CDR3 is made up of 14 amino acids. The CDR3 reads CASSADRGTSEQYF. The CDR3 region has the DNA TGTGCCAGCAGTGCTGACAGGGGGACATCCGAGCAGTACTTC. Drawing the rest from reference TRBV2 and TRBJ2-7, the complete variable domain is EPEVTQTPSHQVTQMGQEVILRCVPISNHLYFYWYRQILGQKVEFLVSFYNNEISEKSEIFDDQFSVERPDGSNFTLKIRSTKLEDSAMYFCASSADRGTSEQYFGPGTRLTVT.

The CDR3 reads CASSRAGGPHNYGYTF. The CDR3 coding sequence is TGCGCCAGCAGCCGGGCCGGCGGGCCACACAACTATGGCTACACCTTC. The chain is built from TRBV4-1 and TRBJ1-2; the D is unclear. Germline CDR1 and CDR2: MGHRA and YSYEKL. The CDR3 sequence is 16 residues long. The V end was cut by 4 bases, the J end by 2 bases, with 17 bases between.

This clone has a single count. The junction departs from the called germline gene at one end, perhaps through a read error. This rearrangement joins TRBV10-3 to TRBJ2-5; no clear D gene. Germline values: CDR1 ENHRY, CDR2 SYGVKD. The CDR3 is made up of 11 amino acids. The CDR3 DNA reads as TGTGCCAACAGTAATGGGGAGACCCAGTACTTC. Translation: CANSNGETQYF.

CDR3 amino acids: CASSYSEGGGHGYTF. The CDR3 DNA follows: TGTGCCAGCAGTTATTCCGAGGGGGGGGGCCATGGCTACACCTTC. The rearrangement uses TRBV6-6 and TRBJ1-2; weak D call: TRBD1 (6 bases). V was pared by 3 bases and J by 6 bases, with 17 bases between. Germline loops: CDR1 MNHNY, CDR2 SVGAGI (reference sequence). The CDR3 covers 15 residues.

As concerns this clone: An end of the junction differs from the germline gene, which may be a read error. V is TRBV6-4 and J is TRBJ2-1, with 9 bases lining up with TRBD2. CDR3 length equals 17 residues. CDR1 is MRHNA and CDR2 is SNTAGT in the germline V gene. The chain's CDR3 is CASSNSWREGPRNEQFF. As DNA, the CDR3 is TGTGCCAGCAGTAACTCATGGCGGGAGGGCCCTCGTAATGAGCAGTTCTTC.

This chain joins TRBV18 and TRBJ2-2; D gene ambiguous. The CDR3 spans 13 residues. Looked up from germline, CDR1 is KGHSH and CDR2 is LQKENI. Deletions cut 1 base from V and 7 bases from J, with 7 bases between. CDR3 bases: TGTGCCAGCTCACCACGGGCAGGCGGGGAGCTGTTTTTT. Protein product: CASSPRAGGELFF.

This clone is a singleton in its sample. Here the CDR3 reads CATLSGTGFGGYTF. CDR3 sequence (DNA): TGCGCCACACTCTCCGGGACAGGGTTCGGTGGCTACACCTTC. The chain joins TRBV23-1 to TRBJ1-2, with 9 positions matching TRBD1. TRBV23-1 is designated an ORF whose function remains uncertain. The CDR3 is 14 residues long. The trim removed 10 bases at V and 7 bases at J, leaving 13 bases unmatched.

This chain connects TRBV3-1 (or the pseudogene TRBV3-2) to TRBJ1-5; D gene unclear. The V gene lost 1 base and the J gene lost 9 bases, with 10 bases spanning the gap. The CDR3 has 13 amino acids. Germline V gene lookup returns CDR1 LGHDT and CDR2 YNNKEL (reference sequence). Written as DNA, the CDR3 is TGTGCCAGCAGCCAAGCCCCAAAGGGGCCCCAGCATTTT. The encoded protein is CASSQAPKGPQHF.

The CDR3 bases are TGCGCCAGCAGTTTTAGTGGGCAGATCTATGGCTACACCTTC. Amino acid sequence: CASSFSGQIYGYTF. The chain is built from TRBV5-1 and TRBJ1-2; D not resolved. Germline lookup yields CDR1 SGHRS and CDR2 YFSETQ. The ends were cut back, 5 bases at V and 4 bases at J, with 15 bases in the middle. The CDR3 length is 14 residues.

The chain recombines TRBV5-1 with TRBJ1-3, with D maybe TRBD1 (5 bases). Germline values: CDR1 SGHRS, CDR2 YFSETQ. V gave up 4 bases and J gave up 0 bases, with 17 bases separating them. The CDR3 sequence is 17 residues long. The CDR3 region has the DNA TGCGCCAGCAGCGGCTCCGGGACGGCCCTCTCTGGAAACACCATATATTTT. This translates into CASSGSGTALSGNTIYF.

The CDR3 loop is CASLTPPLGGRRYEQYF. The CDR3 region has the DNA TGTGCCAGCCTGACTCCCCCCCTTGGGGGGCGCCGGTACGAGCAGTACTTC. V is TRBV6-4 and J is TRBJ2-7, with D perhaps given as TRBD1 or TRBD2 (6 bases each). Between the trimmed V and J ends, which lost 8 bases and 4 bases, there was a span of 27 bases. Germline V gene data show CDR1 as MRHNA and CDR2 as SNTAGT. This CDR3 is built from 17 residues.

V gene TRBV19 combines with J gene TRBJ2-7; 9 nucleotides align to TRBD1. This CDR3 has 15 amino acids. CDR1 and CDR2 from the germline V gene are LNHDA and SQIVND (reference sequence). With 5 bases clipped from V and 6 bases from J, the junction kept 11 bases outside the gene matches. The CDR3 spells CASSPTGTGTFEQYF. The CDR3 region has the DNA TGTGCCAGTAGTCCTACCGGGACAGGGACATTCGAGCAGTACTTC.

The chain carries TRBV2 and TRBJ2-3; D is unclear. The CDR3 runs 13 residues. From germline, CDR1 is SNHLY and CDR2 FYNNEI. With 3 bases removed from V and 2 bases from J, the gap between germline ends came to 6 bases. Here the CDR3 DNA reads TGTGCCAGCAGTGATGGATTCACAGATACGCAGTATTTT. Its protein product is CASSDGFTDTQYF.

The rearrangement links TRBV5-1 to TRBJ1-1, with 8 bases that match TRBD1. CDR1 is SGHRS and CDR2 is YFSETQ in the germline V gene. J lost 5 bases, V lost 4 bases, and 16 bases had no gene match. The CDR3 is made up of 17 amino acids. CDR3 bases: TGCGCCAGCAGCCAACAGGCAGGGGGCGAACTTCGTACTGAAGCTTTCTTT. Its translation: CASSQQAGGELRTEAFF.

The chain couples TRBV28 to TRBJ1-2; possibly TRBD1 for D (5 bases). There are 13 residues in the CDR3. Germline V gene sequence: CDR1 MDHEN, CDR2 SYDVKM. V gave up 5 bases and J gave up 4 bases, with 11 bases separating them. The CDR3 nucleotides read TGTGCCAGCAGTCTACGGGGCAGCTATGGCTACACCTTC. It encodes CASSLRGSYGYTF.

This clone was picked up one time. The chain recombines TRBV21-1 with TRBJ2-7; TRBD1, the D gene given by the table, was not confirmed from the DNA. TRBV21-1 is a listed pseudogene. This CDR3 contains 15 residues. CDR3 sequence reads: CASSHQTGVLHEQYF. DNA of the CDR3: TGTGCCAGCAGCCACCAGACAGGGGTATTACACGAGCAGTACTTC.

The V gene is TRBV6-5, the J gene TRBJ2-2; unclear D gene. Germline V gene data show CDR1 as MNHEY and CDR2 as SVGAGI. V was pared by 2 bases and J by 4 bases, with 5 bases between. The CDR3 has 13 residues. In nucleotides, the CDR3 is TGTGCCAGCAGTTACGGTGGCACCGGGGAGCTGTTTTTT. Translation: CASSYGGTGELFF.

The DNA of the CDR3 is TGTGCCAGTAGTATCCCTGGCGGGAGTTTCTCAGATACGCAGTATTTT. Translation: CASSIPGGSFSDTQYF. The rearrangement uses TRBV19 and TRBJ2-3; 7 bases fit TRBD2. The CDR3 has 16 amino acids. V was pared by 3 bases and J by 4 bases, with 10 bases of the junction left unmatched. Per the germline V gene, CDR1 is LNHDA and CDR2 is SQIVND (reference sequence).

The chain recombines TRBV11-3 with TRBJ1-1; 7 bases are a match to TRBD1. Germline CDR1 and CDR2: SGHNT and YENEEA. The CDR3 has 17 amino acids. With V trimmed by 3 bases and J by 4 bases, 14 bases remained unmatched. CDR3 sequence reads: CASSLEGGGGGFTEAFF. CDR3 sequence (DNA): TGTGCCAGCAGCTTGGAGGGGGGCGGAGGGGGCTTCACTGAAGCTTTCTTT. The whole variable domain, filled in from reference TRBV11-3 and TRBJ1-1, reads EAGVVQSPRYKIIEKKQPVAFWCNPISGHNTLYWYLQNLGQGPELLIRYENEEAVDDSQLPKDRFSAERLKGVDSTLKIQPAELGDSAVYLCASSLEGGGGGFTEAFFGQGTRLTVV.

CDR3 protein: CASHGTDDGYTF. The CDR3 DNA is TGTGCCAGTCATGGGACGGACGATGGCTACACCTTC. The rearrangement joins TRBV19 to TRBJ1-2; tentative D call: TRBD1 (5 bases). The CDR3 consists of 12 residues. Trimming removed 8 bases from V and 6 bases from J, with 13 bases in between. Germline CDR1 is LNHDA and CDR2 is SQIVND (reference sequence).

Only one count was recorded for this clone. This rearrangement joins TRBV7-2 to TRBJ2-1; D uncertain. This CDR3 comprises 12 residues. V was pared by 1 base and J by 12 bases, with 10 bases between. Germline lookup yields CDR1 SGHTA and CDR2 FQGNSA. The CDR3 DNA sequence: TGTGCCAGCAGCTTAGTTATGGGGTTGCAGTTCTTC. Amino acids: CASSLVMGLQFF.

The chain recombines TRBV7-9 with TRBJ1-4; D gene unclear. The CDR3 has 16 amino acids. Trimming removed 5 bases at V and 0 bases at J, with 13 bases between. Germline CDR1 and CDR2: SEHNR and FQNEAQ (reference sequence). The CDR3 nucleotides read TGTGCCAGCAGCCCCCTCCTACGAGCAACTAATGAAAAACTGTTTTTT. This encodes CASSPLLRATNEKLFF.

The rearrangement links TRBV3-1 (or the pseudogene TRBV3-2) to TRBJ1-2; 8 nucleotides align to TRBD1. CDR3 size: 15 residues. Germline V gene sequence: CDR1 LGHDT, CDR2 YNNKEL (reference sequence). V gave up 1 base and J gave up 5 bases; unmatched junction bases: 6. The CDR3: CASSQGTTGGYGYTF. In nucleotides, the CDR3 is TGTGCCAGCAGCCAAGGCACAACAGGGGGGTATGGCTACACCTTC.

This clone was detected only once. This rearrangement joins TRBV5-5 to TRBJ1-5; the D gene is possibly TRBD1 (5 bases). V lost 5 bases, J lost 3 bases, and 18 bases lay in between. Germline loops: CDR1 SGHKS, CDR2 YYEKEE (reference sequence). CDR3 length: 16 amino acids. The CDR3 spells CASSFTGDRVNQPQHF. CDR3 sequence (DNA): TGTGCCAGCAGTTTTACCGGGGACCGAGTCAATCAGCCCCAGCATTTT.